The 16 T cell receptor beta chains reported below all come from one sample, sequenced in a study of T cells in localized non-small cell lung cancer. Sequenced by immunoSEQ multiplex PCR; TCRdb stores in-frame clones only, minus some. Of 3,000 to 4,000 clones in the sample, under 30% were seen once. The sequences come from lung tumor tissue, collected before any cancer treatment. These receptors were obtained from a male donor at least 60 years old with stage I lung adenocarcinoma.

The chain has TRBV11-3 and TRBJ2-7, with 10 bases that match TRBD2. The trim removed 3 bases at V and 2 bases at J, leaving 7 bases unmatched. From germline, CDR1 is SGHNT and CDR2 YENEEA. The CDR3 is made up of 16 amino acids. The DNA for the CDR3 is TGTGCCAGCAGCTTGGAGAGAGCGGGAGGGCCCTACGAGCAGTACTTC. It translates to CASSLERAGGPYEQYF. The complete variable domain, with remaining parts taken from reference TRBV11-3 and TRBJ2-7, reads EAGVVQSPRYKIIEKKQPVAFWCNPISGHNTLYWYLQNLGQGPELLIRYENEEAVDDSQLPKDRFSAERLKGVDSTLKIQPAELGDSAVYLCASSLERAGGPYEQYFGPGTRLTVT.

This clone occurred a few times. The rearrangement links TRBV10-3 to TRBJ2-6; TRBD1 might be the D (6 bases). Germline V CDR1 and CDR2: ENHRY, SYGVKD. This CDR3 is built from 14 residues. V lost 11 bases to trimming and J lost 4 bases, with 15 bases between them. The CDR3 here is CAVKTGSGANVLTF. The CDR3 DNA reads TGTGCCGTCAAAACAGGGTCCGGGGCCAACGTCCTGACTTTC.

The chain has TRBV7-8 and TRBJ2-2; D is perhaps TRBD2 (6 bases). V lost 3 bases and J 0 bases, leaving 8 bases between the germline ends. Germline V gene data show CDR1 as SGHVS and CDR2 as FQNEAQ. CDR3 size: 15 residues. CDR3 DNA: TGTGCCAGCAGCTTGGGGGGACCGAACACCGGGGAGCTGTTTTTT. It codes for CASSLGGPNTGELFF. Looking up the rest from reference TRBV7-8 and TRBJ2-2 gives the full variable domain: GAGVSQSPRYKVAKRGQDVALRCDPISGHVSLFWYQQALGQGPEFLTYFQNEAQLDKSGLPSDRFFAERPEGSVSTLKIQRTQQEDSAVYLCASSLGGPNTGELFFGEGSRLTVL.

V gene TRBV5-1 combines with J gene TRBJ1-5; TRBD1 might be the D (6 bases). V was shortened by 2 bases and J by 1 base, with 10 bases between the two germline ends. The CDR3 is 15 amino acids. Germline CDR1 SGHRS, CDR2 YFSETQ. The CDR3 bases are TGCGCCAGCAGCTTATCAGGGGCGAGCAATCAGCCCCAGCATTTT. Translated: CASSLSGASNQPQHF. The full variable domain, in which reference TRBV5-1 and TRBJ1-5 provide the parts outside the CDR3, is KAGVTQTPRYLIKTRGQQVTLSCSPISGHRSVSWYQQTPGQGLQFLFEYFSETQRNKGNFPGRFSGRQFSNSRSEMNVSTLELGDSALYLCASSLSGASNQPQHFGDGTRLSIL.

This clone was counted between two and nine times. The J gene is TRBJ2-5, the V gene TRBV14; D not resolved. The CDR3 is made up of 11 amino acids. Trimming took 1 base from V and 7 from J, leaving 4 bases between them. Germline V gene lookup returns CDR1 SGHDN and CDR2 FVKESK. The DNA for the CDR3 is TGTGCCAGCAGCCAAGGGGGGACCCAGTACTTC. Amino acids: CASSQGGTQYF. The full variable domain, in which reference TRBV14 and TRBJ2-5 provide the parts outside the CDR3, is EAGVTQFPSHSVIEKGQTVTLRCDPISGHDNLYWYRRVMGKEIKFLLHFVKESKQDESGMPNNRFLAERTGGTYSTLKVQPAELEDSGVYFCASSQGGTQYFGPGTRLLVL.

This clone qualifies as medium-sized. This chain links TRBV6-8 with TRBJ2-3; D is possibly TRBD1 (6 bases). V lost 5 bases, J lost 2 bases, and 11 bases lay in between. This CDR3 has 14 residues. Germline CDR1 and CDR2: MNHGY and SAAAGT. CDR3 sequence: CASSLRDITDTQYF. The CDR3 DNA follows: TGTGCCAGCAGTCTTAGGGACATCACAGATACGCAGTATTTT.

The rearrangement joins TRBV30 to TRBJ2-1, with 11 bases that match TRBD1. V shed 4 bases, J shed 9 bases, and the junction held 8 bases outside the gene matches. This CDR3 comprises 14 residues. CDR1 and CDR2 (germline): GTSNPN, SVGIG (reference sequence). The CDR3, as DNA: TGTGCCTGGAAGCCCGGGACAGGGGGTCTTGAGCAGTTCTTC. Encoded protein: CAWKPGTGGLEQFF.

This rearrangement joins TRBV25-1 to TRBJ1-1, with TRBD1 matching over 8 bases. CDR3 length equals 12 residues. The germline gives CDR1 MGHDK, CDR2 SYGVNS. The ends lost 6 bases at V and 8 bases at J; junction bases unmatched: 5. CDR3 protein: CASSLTGVEAFF. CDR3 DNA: TGTGCCAGCAGCCTGACAGGGGTCGAAGCTTTCTTT.

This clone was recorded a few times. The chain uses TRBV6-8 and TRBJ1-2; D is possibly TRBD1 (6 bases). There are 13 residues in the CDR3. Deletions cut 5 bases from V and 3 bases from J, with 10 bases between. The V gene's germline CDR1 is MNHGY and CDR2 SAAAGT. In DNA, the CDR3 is TGTGCCAGCAGTCCAGGGGCGGACTATGGCTACACCTTC. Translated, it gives CASSPGADYGYTF.

The CDR3 DNA reads as TGTGCCACCAGCAGAGATAGCCTGAACACTGAAGCTTTCTTT. It codes for CATSRDSLNTEAFF. V gene TRBV15 combines with J gene TRBJ1-1; no definite D call. The CDR3 sequence is 14 residues long. Germline lookup yields CDR1 LNHNV and CDR2 YYDKDF (reference sequence). The V end was cut by 0 bases, the J end by 0 bases, with 5 bases between.

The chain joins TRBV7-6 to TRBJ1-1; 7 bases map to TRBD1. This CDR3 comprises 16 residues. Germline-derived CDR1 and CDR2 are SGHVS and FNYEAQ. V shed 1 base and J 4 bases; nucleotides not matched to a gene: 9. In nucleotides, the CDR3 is TGTGCCAGCAGCTTAGATCGTAGGGGGCCGGGCACTGAAGCTTTCTTT. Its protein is CASSLDRRGPGTEAFF.

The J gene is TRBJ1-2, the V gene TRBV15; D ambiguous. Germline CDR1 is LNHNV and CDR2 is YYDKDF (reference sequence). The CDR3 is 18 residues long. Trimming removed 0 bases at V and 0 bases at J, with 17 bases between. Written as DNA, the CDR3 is TGTGCCACCAGCAGAGATTTGGCCCAAGACGGAGCTAACTATGGCTACACCTTC. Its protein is CATSRDLAQDGANYGYTF.

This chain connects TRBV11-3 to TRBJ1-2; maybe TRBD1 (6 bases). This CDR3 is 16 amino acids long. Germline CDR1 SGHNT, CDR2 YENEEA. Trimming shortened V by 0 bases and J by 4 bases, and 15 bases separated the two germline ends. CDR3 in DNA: TGTGCCAGCAGCTTAGATCGTTCAGGGGCCGGCTATGGCTACACCTTC. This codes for CASSLDRSGAGYGYTF.

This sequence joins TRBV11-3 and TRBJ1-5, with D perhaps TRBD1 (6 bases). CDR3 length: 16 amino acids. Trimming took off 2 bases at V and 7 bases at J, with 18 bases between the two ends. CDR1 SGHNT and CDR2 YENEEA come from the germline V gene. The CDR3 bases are TGTGCCAGCAGCTTAAATGGGGGGCAGTTCAAGCAGCCCCAGCATTTT. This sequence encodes CASSLNGGQFKQPQHF.

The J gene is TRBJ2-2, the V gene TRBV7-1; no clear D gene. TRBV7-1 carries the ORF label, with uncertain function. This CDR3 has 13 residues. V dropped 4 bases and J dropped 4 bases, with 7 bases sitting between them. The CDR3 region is CASSFYSTGELFF. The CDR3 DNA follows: TGTGCCAGCAGCTTTTACTCCACCGGGGAGCTGTTTTTT.

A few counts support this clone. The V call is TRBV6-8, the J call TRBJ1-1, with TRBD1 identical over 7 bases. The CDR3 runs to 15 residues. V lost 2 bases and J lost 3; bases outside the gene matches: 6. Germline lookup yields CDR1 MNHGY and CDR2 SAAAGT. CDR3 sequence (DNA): TGTGCCAGCAGTTACGACAGGGTTACGGACACTGAAGCTTTCTTT. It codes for CASSYDRVTDTEAFF.